The 3 T cell receptor beta chains given below trace back to one sample, sequenced in a study of blood T cell repertoires in COVID-19. Assay used: immunoSEQ multiplex PCR; TCRdb lists only in-frame clones, some missing. The sample has tens of thousands of clones; roughly three quarters are singletons. Sequenced sample: peripheral blood. Receptor source: a man aged 65 to 85 with COVID-19, enrolled during active disease.

This sequence joins TRBV18 and TRBJ2-1, with 12 nucleotides matching TRBD1. This CDR3 comprises 15 residues. Germline V gene sequence: CDR1 KGHSH, CDR2 LQKENI. V lost 5 bases to trimming and J lost 9 bases; unmatched junction nucleotides: 8. CDR3 in amino acids: CASSWGTGGSVEQFF. DNA for the CDR3: TGTGCCAGCTCATGGGGGACAGGGGGCTCAGTTGAGCAGTTCTTC.

This chain connects TRBV15 to TRBJ2-7, with TRBD2 matching over 7 bases. The V gene's germline CDR1 is LNHNV and CDR2 YYDKDF (reference sequence). Losses at the gene ends were 1 base for V and 6 bases for J; bases not matched to a gene: 9. CDR3 length: 15 amino acids. The CDR3 sequence is CATSRAPGEGLEQYF. The CDR3 DNA follows: TGTGCCACCAGCAGAGCCCCGGGGGAGGGGCTCGAGCAGTACTTC.

The chain links TRBV7-9 to TRBJ2-4, with D uncertain. The V end lost 5 bases, the J end lost 0 bases, and 8 bases lay between the germline ends. Germline V gives CDR1 SEHNR, CDR2 FQNEAQ (reference sequence). The CDR3 extends over 14 amino acids. The DNA for the CDR3 is TGTGCCAGCAGCCCCACTCAAGCCAAAAACATTCAGTACTTC. As protein: CASSPTQAKNIQYF.